These T cell receptor beta chains were read from a single sample in a study of blood T cell repertoires in COVID-19. TCRdb's table, derived via immunoSEQ multiplex PCR, lists solely in-frame clones and lacks some. The data contain some 670,000 clones, more than 80% of them singletons. Material: peripheral blood. Receptors originate from a woman aged 18-30 years with acute or convalescent COVID-19. The CDR3 runs from the conserved cysteine through the conserved F or W. The D gene is left open where the match is weak. The listing skips clone size in some rows; elsewhere it reads once, few, many or a size class.

size	V	J	D	DNA	CDR3
NA	TRBV5-1	TRBJ1-4	NA	TGCGCCAGCAGCATAGGCCACAGGGACGAAGGAGAAAAACTGTTTTTT	CASSIGHRDEGEKLFF
NA	TRBV5-5	TRBJ2-5	NA	TGTGCCAGCAGCGCCCGTACAGGGACGCCAGGTAGCGCCCAGTACTTC	CASSARTGTPGSAQYF
NA	TRBV5-5	TRBJ2-3	TRBD1	TGTGCCAGCAGCAGAACCCCGGGACAGGGTACAAGTTCGGATACGCAGTATTTT	CASSRTPGQGTSSDTQYF
NA	TRBV2	TRBJ1-5	TRBD1	TGTGCCAGCAGTGGAGGGACAGGGGGTCAGCCCCAGCATTTT	CASSGGTGGQPQHF
NA	TRBV11-2	TRBJ1-2	TRBD1	TGTGCCAGCAGCTTAGGGGGACAGGGCTACTATGGCTACACCTTC	CASSLGGQGYYGYTF
NA	TRBV19	TRBJ2-3	TRBD2	TGTGCCAGTAGTATCCCTAGCGGGGGGACAGATACGCAGTATTTT	CASSIPSGGTDTQYF
NA	TRBV19	TRBJ2-1	NA	TGTGCCAGTAGTATTTGGGACAACTCCTACAATGAGCAGTTCTTC	CASSIWDNSYNEQFF
NA	TRBV6-1	TRBJ1-6	NA	TGTGCCAGCAGTGAAGCGCGGACAGAGAATTCACCCCTCCACTTT	CASSEARTENSPLHF
NA	TRBV7-9	TRBJ2-1	TRBD2	TGTGCCAGCAGCTTAGGCCAGCGGGGGAGGTCCAATGAGCAGTTCTTC	CASSLGQRGRSNEQFF
NA	TRBV12-3/TRBV12-4	TRBJ2-7	NA	TGTGCCAGCAGGCCAGACAGAACCTACGAGCAGTACTTC	CASRPDRTYEQYF
NA	TRBV7-6	TRBJ2-5	NA	TGTGCCAGTACTCTAGGACACACGACCCAAGAGACCCAGTACTTC	CASTLGHTTQETQYF
NA	TRBV7-9	TRBJ2-3	TRBD1	TGTGCCAGCAGCCAGGACAGGGAAGAAGATACGCAGTATTTT	CASSQDREEDTQYF
few	TRBV7-3	TRBJ1-1	TRBD1	TGTGCCAGCAGCATACACAGGGGGGGCAGCCATGTGGACACTGAAGCTTTCTTT	CASSIHRGGSHVDTEAFF
NA	TRBV7-4	TRBJ2-7	NA	TGTGCCAGCAGCTTAGTGCGCGGCCGACCTACCTACGAGCAGTACTTC	CASSLVRGRPTYEQYF
NA	TRBV4-1	TRBJ1-5	NA	TGCGCCAGCAGCCAAGGAAGGGCACAGGGTAATCAGCCCCAGCATTTT	CASSQGRAQGNQPQHF
NA	TRBV7-2	TRBJ2-1	NA	TGTGCCAGCAGCTTAGAACGGGGAATCCCTGAGCAGTTCTTC	CASSLERGIPEQFF
NA	TRBV2	TRBJ1-2	TRBD1	TGTGCCAGCGAGGAGGGACAGGGGAACGTTAATTATGGCTACACCTTC	CASEEGQGNVNYGYTF
NA	TRBV24-1	TRBJ2-2	NA	TGTGCCACCAGTGATTTGGGTCAGGATATCACCGGGGAGCTGTTTTTT	CATSDLGQDITGELFF
NA	TRBV9	TRBJ1-1	TRBD1	TGTGCCAGCAGCGTATCAGGGGGTGGCACTGAAGCTTTCTTT	CASSVSGGGTEAFF
NA	TRBV4-1	TRBJ1-6	TRBD1	TGCGCGACCCGTCCCGGGACAGGCCCTTCACCCCTCCACTTT	CATRPGTGPSPLHF
NA	TRBV7-2	TRBJ2-3	NA	TGTGCCAGCAGCTTAAGGGCGGTGCCGGGACACCCACGGGCAGATACGCAGTATTTT	CASSLRAVPGHPRADTQYF
NA	TRBV21-1	TRBJ1-5	NA	TGTGCCAGCAGCAAAGAAGCAGGGGGCGACGGGGCTAGCAATCAGCCCCAGCATTTT	CASSKEAGGDGASNQPQHF
NA	TRBV19	TRBJ2-3	NA	TGTGCCAGTAGTATAGGTTTCGGGACTAGCACAGATACGCAGTATTTT	CASSIGFGTSTDTQYF
NA	TRBV5-1	TRBJ1-1	NA	TGCGCCAGCAGCTTGGTGGCGAACACTGAAGCTTTCTTT	CASSLVANTEAFF
NA	TRBV3-1/TRBV3-2	TRBJ1-1	TRBD1	TGTGCCAGCAGCCCGGGGACAGGGGGCACTGAAGCTTTCTTT	CASSPGTGGTEAFF
NA	TRBV19	TRBJ2-5	TRBD1	TGTGCCAGTAGTACCGACAGGGCGGCCCAGTACTTC	CASSTDRAAQYF
few	TRBV3-1/TRBV3-2	TRBJ1-2	TRBD1	TGTGCCAGCAGACATACCGGGACAGGCAACTATGGCTACACCTTC	CASRHTGTGNYGYTF
NA	TRBV10-3	TRBJ1-5	NA	TGTGCCATCAGTGAGATAGGGAGATCTCAGCCCCAGCATTTT	CAISEIGRSQPQHF
NA	TRBV9	TRBJ2-6	NA	TGTGCCAGCAGCGTAAGCACAGGGACCTCATCTGGGGCCAACGTCCTGACTTTC	CASSVSTGTSSGANVLTF
NA	TRBV5-1	TRBJ2-1	TRBD1	TGCGCCAGCAGCTTGACAGGGGCCCTATACAATGAGCAGTTCTTC	CASSLTGALYNEQFF
NA	TRBV6-5	TRBJ1-2	NA	TGTGCCAGCAGCTTACAGGGATACTATGGCTACACCTTC	CASSLQGYYGYTF
NA	TRBV27	TRBJ1-1	TRBD1	TGTGCCAGCAGGATACCCGGACAGGGGGACACTGAAGCTTTCTTT	CASRIPGQGDTEAFF
NA	TRBV4-2	TRBJ1-2	NA	TGTGCCAGCAGCCGGGGCGACTATGGCTACACCTTC	CASSRGDYGYTF
once	TRBV3-1/TRBV3-2	TRBJ1-2	NA	TGTGCCAGCAGCCAAGATTTGGGACAATACTATGGCTACACCTTC	CASSQDLGQYYGYTF
once	TRBV7-2	TRBJ1-6	NA	TGTGCCAGCAGCTTCTTTGGGGCCAATTCACCCCTCCACTTT	CASSFFGANSPLHF
once	TRBV30	TRBJ1-2	NA	TGTGCCTGGAACAGGGCGGTATCTGGCTACACCTTC	CAWNRAVSGYTF
NA	TRBV19	TRBJ1-5	TRBD1	TGTGCCAGTAGTATCCGGGACAGGATGTCCGCCAGCAATCAGCCCCAGCATTTT	CASSIRDRMSASNQPQHF
NA	TRBV11-1	TRBJ1-2	NA	TGTGCCAGCAGCTTAAGTAGCGGGGCCGCATATGGCTACACCTTC	CASSLSSGAAYGYTF
once	TRBV19	TRBJ1-2	NA	TGTGCCAGTAGTATCTTAGTCTCTTATGGCTACACCTTC	CASSILVSYGYTF
NA	TRBV5-1	TRBJ1-2	TRBD1	TGCGCCAGCAGGGGACAGACCCCTAACTATGGCTACACCTTC	CASRGQTPNYGYTF
NA	TRBV24-1	TRBJ1-2	NA	TGTGCCACCAGTATGGGAGCCTATGGCTACACCTTC	CATSMGAYGYTF
NA	TRBV6-5	TRBJ1-1	NA	TGTGCCAGCACCCTAGGGCCGGGGTTAATCACTGAAGCTTTCTTT	CASTLGPGLITEAFF
NA	TRBV9	TRBJ2-5	NA	TGTGCCAGCAGCCCCGAGACAAGCCTTCAAGAGACCCAGTACTTC	CASSPETSLQETQYF
NA	TRBV6-5	TRBJ1-6	TRBD1	TGTGCCAGCAGTTACCGGGCAGGGGGGAATTCACCCCTCCACTTT	CASSYRAGGNSPLHF
NA	TRBV9	TRBJ1-1	NA	TGTGCCAGCAGCTCTCCCCGCGGGTTGAACACTGAAGCTTTCTTT	CASSSPRGLNTEAFF
NA	TRBV5-1	TRBJ1-2	TRBD1	TGCGCCAGCAGCTTGGTTTTGGGACAGGACAACTTTGGCTACACCTTC	CASSLVLGQDNFGYTF